This T cell receptor (beta chain) originates from a study of shared clonotypes between healthy human individuals. CDR1 is SNHLY, CDR2 FYNNEI, per germline. V lost 8 bases and J 5 bases, leaving 9 bases between the germline ends. This CDR3 has 11 residues. Note on this clone: Distinct nucleotide sequences in the sample also encode this CDR3.

Produced via immunoSEQ multiplex PCR; TCRdb's table is partial and in-frame only. Among around 720,000 clones listed, less than 80% were seen once. Sequencing was carried out using memory CD4+ T cells sorted from blood. The subset is: CD45RA-negative fraction. The chain carries TRBV2 and TRBJ1-1, with D possibly being TRBD1 (5 bases). The sequence was collected from a woman aged 25 to 39 in good health. The CDR3 DNA is TGTGCCAGCGGGAGGGGAACTGAAGCTTTCTTT. Its translation: CASGRGTEAFF.